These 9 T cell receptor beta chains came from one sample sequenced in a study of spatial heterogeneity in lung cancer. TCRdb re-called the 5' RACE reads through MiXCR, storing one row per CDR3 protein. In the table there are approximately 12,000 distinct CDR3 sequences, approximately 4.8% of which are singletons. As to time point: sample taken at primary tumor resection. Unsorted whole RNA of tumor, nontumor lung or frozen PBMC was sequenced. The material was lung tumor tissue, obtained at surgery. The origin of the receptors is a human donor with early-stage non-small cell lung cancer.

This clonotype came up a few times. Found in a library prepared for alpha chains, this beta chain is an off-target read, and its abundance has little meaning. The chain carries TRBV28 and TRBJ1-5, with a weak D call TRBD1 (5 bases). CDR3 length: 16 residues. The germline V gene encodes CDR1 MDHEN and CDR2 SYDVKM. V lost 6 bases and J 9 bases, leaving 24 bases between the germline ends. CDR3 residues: CASSFNDGTASRPQHF. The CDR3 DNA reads TGTGCCAGCAGCTTTAACGACGGGACGGCGTCTAGGCCCCAGCATTTT. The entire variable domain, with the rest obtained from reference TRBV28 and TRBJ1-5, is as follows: DVKVTQSSRYLVKRTGEKVFLECVQDMDHENMFWYRQDPGLGLRLIYFSYDVKMKEKGDIPEGYSVSREKKERFSLILESASTNQTSMYLCASSFNDGTASRPQHFGDGTRLSIL.

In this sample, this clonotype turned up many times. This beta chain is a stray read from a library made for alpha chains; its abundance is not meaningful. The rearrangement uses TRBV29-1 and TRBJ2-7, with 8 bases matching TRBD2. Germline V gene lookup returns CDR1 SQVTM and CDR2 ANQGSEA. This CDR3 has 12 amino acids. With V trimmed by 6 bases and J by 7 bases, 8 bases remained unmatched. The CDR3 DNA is TGCAGCGTCGGGGGGGCCGGGAGAGAGCAGTACTTC. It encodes CSVGGAGREQYF.

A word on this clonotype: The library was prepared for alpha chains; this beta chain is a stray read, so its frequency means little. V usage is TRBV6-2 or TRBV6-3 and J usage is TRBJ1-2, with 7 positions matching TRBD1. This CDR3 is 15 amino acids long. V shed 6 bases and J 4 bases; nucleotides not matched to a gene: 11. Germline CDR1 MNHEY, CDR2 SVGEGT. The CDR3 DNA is TGTGCCAGCAGCCATACAGGGGACCCCTTCTATGGCTACACCTTC. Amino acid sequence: CASSHTGDPFYGYTF.

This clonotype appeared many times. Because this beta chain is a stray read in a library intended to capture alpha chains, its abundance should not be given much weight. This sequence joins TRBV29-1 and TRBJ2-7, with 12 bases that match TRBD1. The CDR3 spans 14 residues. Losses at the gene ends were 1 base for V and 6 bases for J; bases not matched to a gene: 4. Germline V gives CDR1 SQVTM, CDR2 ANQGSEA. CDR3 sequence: CSVEGGTGGPEQYF. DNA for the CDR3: TGCAGCGTTGAAGGAGGGACAGGGGGCCCCGAGCAGTACTTC.

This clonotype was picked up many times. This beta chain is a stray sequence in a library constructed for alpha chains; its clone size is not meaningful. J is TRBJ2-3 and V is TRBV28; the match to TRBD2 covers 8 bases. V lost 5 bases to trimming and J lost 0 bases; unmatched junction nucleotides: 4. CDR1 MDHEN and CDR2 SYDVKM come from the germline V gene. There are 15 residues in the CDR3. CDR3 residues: CASSPLAGSTDTQYF. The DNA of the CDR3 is TGTGCCAGCAGTCCCCTAGCGGGCAGCACAGATACGCAGTATTTT.

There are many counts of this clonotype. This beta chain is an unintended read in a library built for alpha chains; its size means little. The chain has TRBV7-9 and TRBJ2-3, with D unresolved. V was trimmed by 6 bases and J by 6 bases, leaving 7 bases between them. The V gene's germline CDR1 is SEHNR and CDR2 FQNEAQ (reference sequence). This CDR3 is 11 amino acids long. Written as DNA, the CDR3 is TGTGCCAGCAGAAATGTGGATACGCAGTATTTT. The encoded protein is CASRNVDTQYF.

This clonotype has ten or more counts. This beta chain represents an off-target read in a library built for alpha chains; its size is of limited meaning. CDR3: CASSFYQGGTGNTIYF. The CDR3 nucleotides read TGTGCCAGCAGCTTTTACCAGGGGGGAACTGGAAACACCATATATTTT. This rearrangement joins TRBV7-2 to TRBJ1-3, with 7 nucleotides matching TRBD1. Germline V gene lookup returns CDR1 SGHTA and CDR2 FQGNSA. Trimming cost V 3 bases and J 2 bases; bases outside gene matches: 7. The CDR3 runs 16 residues.

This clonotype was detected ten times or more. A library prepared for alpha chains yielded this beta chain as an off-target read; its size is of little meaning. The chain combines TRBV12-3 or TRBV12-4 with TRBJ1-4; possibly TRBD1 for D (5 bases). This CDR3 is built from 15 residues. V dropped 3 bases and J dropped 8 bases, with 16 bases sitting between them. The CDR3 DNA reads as TGTGCCAGCAGTTTTGGTTCGGCAGGGAACGAAAAACTGTTTTTT. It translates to CASSFGSAGNEKLFF.

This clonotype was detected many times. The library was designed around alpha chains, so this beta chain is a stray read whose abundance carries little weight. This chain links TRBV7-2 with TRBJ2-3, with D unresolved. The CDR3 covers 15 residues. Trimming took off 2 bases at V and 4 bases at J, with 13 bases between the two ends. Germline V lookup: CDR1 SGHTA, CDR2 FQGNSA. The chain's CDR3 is CASSLNPLAADTQYF. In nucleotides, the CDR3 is TGTGCCAGCAGCTTAAACCCGCTCGCCGCAGATACGCAGTATTTT. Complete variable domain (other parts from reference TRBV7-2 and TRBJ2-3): GAGVSQSPSNKVTEKGKDVELRCDPISGHTALYWYRQSLGQGLEFLIYFQGNSAPDKSGLPSDRFSAERTGGSVSTLTIQRTQQEDSAVYLCASSLNPLAADTQYFGPGTRLTVL.